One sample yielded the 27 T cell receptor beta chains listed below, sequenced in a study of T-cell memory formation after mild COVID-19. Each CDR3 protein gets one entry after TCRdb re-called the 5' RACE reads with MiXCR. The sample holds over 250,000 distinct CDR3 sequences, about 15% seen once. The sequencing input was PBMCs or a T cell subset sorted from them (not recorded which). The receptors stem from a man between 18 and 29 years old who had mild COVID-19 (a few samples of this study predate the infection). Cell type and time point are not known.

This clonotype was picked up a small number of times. CDR3: CSVGVPPGTQYF. The CDR3 DNA follows: TGCAGCGTTGGGGTGCCACCAGGGACCCAGTACTTC. The rearrangement links TRBV29-1 to TRBJ2-5, with no clear D. This CDR3 spans 12 amino acids. CDR1 and CDR2 from the germline V gene are SQVTM and ANQGSEA. The V and J ends lost 4 bases and 7 bases respectively, with 13 bases between them.

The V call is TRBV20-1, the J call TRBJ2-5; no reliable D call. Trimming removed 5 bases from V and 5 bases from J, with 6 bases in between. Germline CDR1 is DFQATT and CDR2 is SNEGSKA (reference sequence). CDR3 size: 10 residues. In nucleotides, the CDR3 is TGCAGTGCTCTATGGGAGACCCAGTACTTC. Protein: CSALWETQYF.

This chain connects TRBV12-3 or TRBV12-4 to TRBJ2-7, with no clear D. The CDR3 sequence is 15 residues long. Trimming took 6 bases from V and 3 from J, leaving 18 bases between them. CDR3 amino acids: CASSPLSHHLYEQYF. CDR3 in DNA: TGTGCCAGCAGCCCCCTGTCCCACCACCTCTACGAGCAGTACTTC.

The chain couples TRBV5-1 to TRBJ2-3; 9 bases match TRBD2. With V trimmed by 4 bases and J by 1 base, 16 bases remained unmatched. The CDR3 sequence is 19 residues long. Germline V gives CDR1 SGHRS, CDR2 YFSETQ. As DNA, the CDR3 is TGCGCCAGCAGCCCGTTAACCCTGAGCCAGCGGGGGGGCACAGATACGCAGTATTTT. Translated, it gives CASSPLTLSQRGGTDTQYF.

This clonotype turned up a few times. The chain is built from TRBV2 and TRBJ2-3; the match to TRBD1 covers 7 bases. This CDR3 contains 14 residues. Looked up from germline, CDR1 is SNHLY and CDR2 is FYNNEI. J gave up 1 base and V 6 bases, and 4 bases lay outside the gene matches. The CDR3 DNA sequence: TGTGCCAGCAGAAGGGGGCGCGGCACAGATACGCAGTATTTT. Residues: CASRRGRGTDTQYF. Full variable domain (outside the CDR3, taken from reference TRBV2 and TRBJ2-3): EPEVTQTPSHQVTQMGQEVILRCVPISNHLYFYWYRQILGQKVEFLVSFYNNEISEKSEIFDDQFSVERPDGSNFTLKIRSTKLEDSAMYFCASRRGRGTDTQYFGPGTRLTVL.

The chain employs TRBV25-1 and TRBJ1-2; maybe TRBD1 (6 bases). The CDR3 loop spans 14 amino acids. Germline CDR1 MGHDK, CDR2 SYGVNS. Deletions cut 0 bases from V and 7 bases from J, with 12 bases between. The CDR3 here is CASSEYAGGRGYTF. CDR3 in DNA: TGTGCCAGCAGTGAATATGCCGGGGGCCGTGGCTACACCTTC.

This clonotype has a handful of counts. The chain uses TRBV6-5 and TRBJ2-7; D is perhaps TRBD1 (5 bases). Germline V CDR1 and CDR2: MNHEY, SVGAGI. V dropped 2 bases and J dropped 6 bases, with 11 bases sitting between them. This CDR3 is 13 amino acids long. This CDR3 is CASSYAQGGEQYV. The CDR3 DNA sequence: TGTGCCAGCAGTTACGCCCAGGGCGGCGAGCAGTACGTC.

Here the CDR3 DNA reads TGTGCCAGCAGCCAAGATTGGGTTTTCCCCTACGAGCAGTACGTC. Translating it yields CASSQDWVFPYEQYV. This chain connects TRBV3-2 to TRBJ2-7. TRBV3-2 is noted as a pseudogene. There are 15 residues in the CDR3.

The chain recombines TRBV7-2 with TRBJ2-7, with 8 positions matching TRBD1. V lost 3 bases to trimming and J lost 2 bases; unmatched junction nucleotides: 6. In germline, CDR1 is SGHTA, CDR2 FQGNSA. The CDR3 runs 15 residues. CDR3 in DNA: TGTGCCAGCAGCTTCGGGCAGGGGGCTGCCTACGAGCAGTACTTC. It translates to CASSFGQGAAYEQYF.

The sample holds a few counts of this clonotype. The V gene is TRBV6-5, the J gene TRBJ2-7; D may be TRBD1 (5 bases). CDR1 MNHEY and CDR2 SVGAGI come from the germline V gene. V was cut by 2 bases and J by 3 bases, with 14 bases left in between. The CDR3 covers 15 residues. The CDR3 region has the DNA TGTGCCAGCAGTTACGGGGCGCAGGTTCTCTACGAGCAGTACTTC. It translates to CASSYGAQVLYEQYF.

CDR3 DNA sequence: TGCGCCAGCAGCCAAGTTACAGGGGGCTTAGCAGATACGCAGTATTTT. Protein product: CASSQVTGGLADTQYF. J is TRBJ2-3 and V is TRBV4-3; 9 nucleotides align to TRBD1. This CDR3 comprises 16 residues. Germline assignment: CDR1 LGHNA and CDR2 YSLEER. Germline trimming cut 1 base from V and 4 bases from J; bases unmatched to any gene: 6.

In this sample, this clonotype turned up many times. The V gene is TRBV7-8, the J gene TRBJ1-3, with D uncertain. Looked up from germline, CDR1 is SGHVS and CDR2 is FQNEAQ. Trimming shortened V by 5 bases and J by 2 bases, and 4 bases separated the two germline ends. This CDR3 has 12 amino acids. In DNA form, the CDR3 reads TGTGCCAGCAGCCAGACTGGAAACACCATATATTTT. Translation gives CASSQTGNTIYF.

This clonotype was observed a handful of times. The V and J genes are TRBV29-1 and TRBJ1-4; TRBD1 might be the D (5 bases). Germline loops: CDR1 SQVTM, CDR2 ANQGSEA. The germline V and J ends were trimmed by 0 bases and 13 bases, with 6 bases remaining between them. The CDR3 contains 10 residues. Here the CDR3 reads CSVEDRGLFF. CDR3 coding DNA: TGCAGCGTTGAAGATAGGGGACTGTTTTTT.

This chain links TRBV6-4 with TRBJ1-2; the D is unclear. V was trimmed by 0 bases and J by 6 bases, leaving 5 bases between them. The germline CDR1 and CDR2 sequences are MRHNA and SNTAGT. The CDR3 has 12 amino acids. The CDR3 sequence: CASSDSGNGYTF. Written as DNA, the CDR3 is TGTGCCAGCAGTGACTCGGGGAATGGCTACACCTTC.

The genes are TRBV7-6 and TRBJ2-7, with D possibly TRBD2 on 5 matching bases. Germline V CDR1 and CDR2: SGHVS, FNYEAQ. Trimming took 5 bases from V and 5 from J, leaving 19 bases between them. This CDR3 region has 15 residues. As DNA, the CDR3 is TGTGCCAGCAGCCTAGGTGGTAGTTACGGGGACGAGCAGTACTTC. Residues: CASSLGGSYGDEQYF.

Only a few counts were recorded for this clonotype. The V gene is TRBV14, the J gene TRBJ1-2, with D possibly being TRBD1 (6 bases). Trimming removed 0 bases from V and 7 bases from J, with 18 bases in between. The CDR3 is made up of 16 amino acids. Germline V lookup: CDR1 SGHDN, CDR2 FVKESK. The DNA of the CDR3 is TGTGCCAGCAGCCAAGAAAGGCCTACAGGGAATGGTGGCTACACCTTC. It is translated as CASSQERPTGNGGYTF.

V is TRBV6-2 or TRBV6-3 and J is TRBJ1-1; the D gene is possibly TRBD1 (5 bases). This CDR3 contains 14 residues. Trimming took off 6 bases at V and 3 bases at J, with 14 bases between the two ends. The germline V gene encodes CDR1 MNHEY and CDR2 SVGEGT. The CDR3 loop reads CASRWSDSYTEAFF. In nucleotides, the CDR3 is TGTGCCAGCAGATGGAGCGACAGCTACACTGAAGCTTTCTTT.

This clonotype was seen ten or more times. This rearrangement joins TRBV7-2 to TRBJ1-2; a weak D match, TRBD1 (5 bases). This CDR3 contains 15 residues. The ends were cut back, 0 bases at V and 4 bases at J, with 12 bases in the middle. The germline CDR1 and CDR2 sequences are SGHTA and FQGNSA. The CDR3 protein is CASSLARRQSYGYTF. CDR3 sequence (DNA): TGTGCCAGCAGCTTAGCGCGGAGACAGTCCTATGGCTACACCTTC.

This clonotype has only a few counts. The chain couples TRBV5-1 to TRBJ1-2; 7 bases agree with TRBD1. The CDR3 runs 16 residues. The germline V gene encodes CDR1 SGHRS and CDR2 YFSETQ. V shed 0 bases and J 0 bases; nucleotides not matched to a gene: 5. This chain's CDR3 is CASSLGTGRANYGYTF. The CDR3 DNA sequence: TGCGCCAGCAGCTTGGGGACAGGCCGAGCTAACTATGGCTACACCTTC. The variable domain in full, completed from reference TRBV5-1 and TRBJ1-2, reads KAGVTQTPRYLIKTRGQQVTLSCSPISGHRSVSWYQQTPGQGLQFLFEYFSETQRNKGNFPGRFSGRQFSNSRSEMNVSTLELGDSALYLCASSLGTGRANYGYTFGSGTRLTVV.

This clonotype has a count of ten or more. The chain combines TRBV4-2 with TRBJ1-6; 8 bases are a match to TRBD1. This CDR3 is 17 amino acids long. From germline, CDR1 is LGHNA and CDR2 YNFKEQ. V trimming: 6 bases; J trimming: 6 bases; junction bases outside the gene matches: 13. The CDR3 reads CASRQRLKGQGNSPLHF. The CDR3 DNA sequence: TGTGCCAGCAGACAGCGCCTCAAAGGACAGGGTAATTCACCCCTCCACTTT.

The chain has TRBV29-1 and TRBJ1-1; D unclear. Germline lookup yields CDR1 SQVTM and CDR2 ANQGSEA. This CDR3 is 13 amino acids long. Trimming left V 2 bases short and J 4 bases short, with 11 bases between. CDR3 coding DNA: TGCAGCGTTGAACGGGGTAGGGCCACTGAAGCTTTCTTT. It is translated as CSVERGRATEAFF.

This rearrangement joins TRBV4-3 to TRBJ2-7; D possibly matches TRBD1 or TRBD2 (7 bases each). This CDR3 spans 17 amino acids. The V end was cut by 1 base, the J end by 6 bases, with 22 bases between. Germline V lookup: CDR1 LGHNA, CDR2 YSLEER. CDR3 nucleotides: TGCGCCAGCAGCCAAGTGAGGGCGGGGGACAGACCCTTCGAGCAGTACTTC. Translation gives CASSQVRAGDRPFEQYF.

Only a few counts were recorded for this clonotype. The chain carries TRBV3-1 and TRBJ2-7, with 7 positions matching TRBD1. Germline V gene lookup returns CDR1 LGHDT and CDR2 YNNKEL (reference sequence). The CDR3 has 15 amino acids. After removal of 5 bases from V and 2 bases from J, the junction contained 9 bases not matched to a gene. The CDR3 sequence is CASSETGTVAYEQYF. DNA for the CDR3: TGTGCCAGCAGCGAAACCGGGACAGTGGCCTACGAGCAGTACTTC.

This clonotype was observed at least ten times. The CDR3 loop is CASSLQATRLASSGTQYF. The DNA of the CDR3 is TGTGCCAGCAGCTTGCAGGCAACCCGACTAGCGTCCTCGGGTACGCAGTATTTT. V gene TRBV5-5 combines with J gene TRBJ2-3; 8 positions match TRBD2. The CDR3 extends over 18 amino acids. Trimming at V came to 1 base and at J to 8 bases, leaving 18 bases not matched to a gene. Per the germline V gene, CDR1 is SGHKS and CDR2 is YYEKEE (reference sequence). The complete variable domain, with remaining parts taken from reference TRBV5-5 and TRBJ2-3, reads DAGVTQSPTHLIKTRGQQVTLRCSPISGHKSVSWYQQVLGQGPQFIFQYYEKEERGRGNFPDRFSARQFPNYSSELNVNALLLGDSALYLCASSLQATRLASSGTQYFGPGTRLTVL.

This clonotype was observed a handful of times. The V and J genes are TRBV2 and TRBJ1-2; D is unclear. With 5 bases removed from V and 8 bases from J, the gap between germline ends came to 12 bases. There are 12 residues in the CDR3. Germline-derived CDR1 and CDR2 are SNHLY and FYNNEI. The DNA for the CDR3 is TGTGCCAGCAGTCGGTCGGGGAGCGGCTACACCTTC. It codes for CASSRSGSGYTF. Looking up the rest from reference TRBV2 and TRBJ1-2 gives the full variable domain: EPEVTQTPSHQVTQMGQEVILRCVPISNHLYFYWYRQILGQKVEFLVSFYNNEISEKSEIFDDQFSVERPDGSNFTLKIRSTKLEDSAMYFCASSRSGSGYTFGSGTRLTVV.

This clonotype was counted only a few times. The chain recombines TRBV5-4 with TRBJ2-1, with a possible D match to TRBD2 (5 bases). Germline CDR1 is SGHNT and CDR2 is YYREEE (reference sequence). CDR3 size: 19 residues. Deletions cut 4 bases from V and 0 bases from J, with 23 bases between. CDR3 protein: CASSPSPPGSGSSYNEQFF. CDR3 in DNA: TGTGCCAGCAGCCCCTCCCCGCCGGGAAGCGGCAGCTCCTACAATGAGCAGTTCTTC.

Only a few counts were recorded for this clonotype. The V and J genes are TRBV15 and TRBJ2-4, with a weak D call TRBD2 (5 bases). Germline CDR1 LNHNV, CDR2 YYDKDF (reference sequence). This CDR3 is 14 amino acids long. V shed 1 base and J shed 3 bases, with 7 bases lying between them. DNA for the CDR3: TGTGCCACCAGCAGAGCGGGGAGCAAAAACATTCAGTACTTC. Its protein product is CATSRAGSKNIQYF.